This T cell receptor beta chain was retrieved from a study of T-cell reconstitution after alpha-beta-depleted transplantation in children. Unique molecular identifiers tagged the TCRbeta library. One entry per CDR3 protein, called by TCRdb with MiXCR from the PCR reads. The sample has tens of thousands of distinct CDR3 sequences; approximately 7.4% are singletons. This clonotype was counted many times. CDR1 is MNHEY and CDR2 is SVGAGI in the germline V gene. V lost 6 bases, J lost 3 bases, and 15 bases lay in between. This CDR3 contains 14 residues. This receptor was taken from a human donor who donated a stem cell graft to a child with acute lymphoblastic leukemia. The V and J genes are TRBV6-5 and TRBJ2-7; D is uncertain. The material was PBMCs from the stem cell graft donor, obtained from the stem cell graft. The CDR3 reads CASSHTPQGYEQYF. Here the CDR3 DNA reads TGTGCCAGCAGCCACACCCCTCAAGGCTACGAGCAGTACTTC.